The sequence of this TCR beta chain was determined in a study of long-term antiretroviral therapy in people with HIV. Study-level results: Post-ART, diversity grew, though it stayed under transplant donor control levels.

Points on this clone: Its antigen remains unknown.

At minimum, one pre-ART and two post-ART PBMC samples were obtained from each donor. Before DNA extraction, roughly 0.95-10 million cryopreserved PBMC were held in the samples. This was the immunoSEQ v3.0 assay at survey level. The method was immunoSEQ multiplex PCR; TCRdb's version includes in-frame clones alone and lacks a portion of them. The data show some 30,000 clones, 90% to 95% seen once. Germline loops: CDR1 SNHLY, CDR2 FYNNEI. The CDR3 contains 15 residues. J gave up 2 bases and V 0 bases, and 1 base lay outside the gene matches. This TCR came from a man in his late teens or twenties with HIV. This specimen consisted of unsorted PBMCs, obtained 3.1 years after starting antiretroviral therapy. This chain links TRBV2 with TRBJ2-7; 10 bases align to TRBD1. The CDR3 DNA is TGTGCCAGCAGTGAAGCGGGACAGGGGACCTACGAGCAGTACTTC. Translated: CASSEAGQGTYEQYF.